This TCR beta chain was identified in a study of blood T cell repertoires in COVID-19. About the study: Samples came from the United States, Italy and Spain, spanning acute and convalescent COVID-19. T cells, B-cell-depleted T cells, or PBMCs provided the cDNA or gDNA that served as material.

Trimming removed 3 bases from V and 7 bases from J; junction bases left unmatched: 7. The CDR3 is 15 residues long. In germline, CDR1 is SGHNT, CDR2 YYREEE (reference sequence). In the original analysis: Amplification with reference gene primers provided the estimates of nucleated cell counts. Profiled with immunoSEQ multiplex PCR; TCRdb holds only in-frame clones, not every one. That table supplies the V and J calls and clone size; D and trimming were determined from the DNA. Here the sample spans about 97,000 clones, about 92% being singletons. The genes are TRBV5-4 and TRBJ2-2; 9 bases match TRBD1. The sequenced sample was peripheral blood. This TCR was recovered from a man aged 45 to 65 with active COVID-19. The CDR3 DNA follows: TGTGCCAGCAGCTCGGGACAGGGACGTGTCGGGGAGCTGTTTTTT. Translation gives CASSSGQGRVGELFF.